This TCR beta chain was documented in a study of T-cell memory formation after mild COVID-19 (dated by TCRdb to the early 2020s). Context from the whole study: Most TCR sequence clusters were specific to one of the two donors. T-cell clones expanding and contracting after mild COVID-19 in two donors were tracked by longitudinal TCRalpha and TCRbeta repertoire sequencing. Two young, previously healthy adult volunteers, one female and one male, were included in the cohort. The paper's findings and limits, for the study overall: Whether the second-wave clones peaking on day 37 were SARS-CoV-2 specific was not confirmed. Clones that contracted from day 15 to 85 showed balanced CD4/CD8 phenotypes, whereas a second wave of clones that expanded from day 15 to 37 leaned towards CD4+. Contracting CD4+ clones were found mainly in CM and EM memory subsets, while CD8+ clones were enriched in EMRA. Some responding clones were detected in pre-infection memory, suggesting pre-existing cross-reactive memory T cells joined the SARS-CoV-2 response. The study included only a couple of mild cases, and larger cohorts that include severe cases with pre-infection samples were judged to be necessary.

The CDR1 and CDR2 encoded by the germline V gene (reference sequence) are DFQATT and SNEGSKA. Here V drops 5 bases and J drops 4 bases, and the junction holds 2 bases not matched to any gene. The CDR3 has 12 amino acids, counting the end cysteine and phenylalanine. The CDR3 DNA has 36 bases and is translated from base 1. Ficoll-Paque density gradient centrifugation was the method used to isolate PBMCs. TCRdb shows the sequencer as Illumina NovaSeq 6000. Using 5'RACE with constant-segment primers, TCRalpha and TCRbeta cDNA libraries were constructed, with sample barcodes and unique molecular identifiers added in the process. Trizol reagent was used to extract RNA from every sample. Libraries were amplified in two PCR steps, with a second sample barcode and Illumina TruSeq adapters added in the second step. Sequencing of the libraries was done on an Illumina NovaSeq, producing 2 x 150 bp paired-end reads. The authors' analysis ran thus. Demultiplexing of reads and collapsing into UMI-guided consensus sequences were performed with migec v1.2.7. Using mixcr v2.1.11, the UMI consensuses were aligned to TRA and TRB V and J templates and assembled into clonotypes. Expanded or contracted clonotypes were those called significant by both edgeR and NoisET, with noise models trained on biological replicates. For edgeR calls, a false discovery rate-adjusted p below 0.01 and a log2 fold-change threshold of 1 were applied. As an exploratory analysis of dynamics, PCA with hierarchical clustering was applied to max-normalized trajectories of the 1000 most abundant clonotypes. Separately sequenced CD4+ and CD8+ repertoires were used to assign the CD4 or CD8 phenotype of responding clones. Starting from the raw public reads, TCRdb applied fastp trimming at Q25, assembled clones with MiXCR and retained in-frame beta chains. For every CDR3 protein sequence, its rows merge into one entry that carries the most common genes and DNA. TCRdb's processing, not the study's, gives the V and J calls here. The sample table contains approximately 100,000 distinct CDR3 sequences; only one count was recorded for 12% of them. Together, the top ten hold about 27% of the sample.

This clonotype showed up many times. Its antigen remains unidentified. Base qualities are not at hand, and no much larger clone is one base apart. The chain joins TRBV20-1 to TRBJ2-3; 8 bases in the junction line up with TRBD2. Sequencing was performed on PBMCs or a T cell subset sorted from them (not recorded which). The sequence was collected from an adult woman who had mild COVID-19 (a few samples of this study predate the infection). The sample titles of this study are shuffled in the database, so cell type and time point are left out; the donor was told from shared clones. The CDR3 region reads CSAGGLADTQYF. At the DNA level, the sequence is TGCAGTGCTGGGGGACTAGCAGATACGCAGTATTTT.